This is a list of T cell receptor beta chains from one sample in a study of CD8 T cells in ankylosing spondylitis. TCRdb itself ran the 5' RACE reads through MiXCR, one entry per CDR3 protein. The sample has some 840,000 distinct CDR3 sequences, approximately 12% seen once. The specimen was blood, either unsorted or a sorted T cell fraction (not recorded which). The receptors were sampled from a male donor with ankylosing spondylitis. CDR3s include the opening cysteine and the closing phenylalanine or tryptophan. A D gene is named only where the DNA matches it firmly. A clone size is listed for some rows: how often the clone was seen (once, few, many), or a class if it is expanded.

TRBV20-1	TRBJ2-4	13	many	TRBD2	TGCAGTGCTAGACTAGCGGGAGGAGACATTCAGTACTTC	CSARLAGGDIQYF
TRBV29-1	TRBJ1-1	13	many	TRBD1	TGCAGCGCCGGGACAGGGGTGAACACTGAAGCTTTCTTT	CSAGTGVNTEAFF
TRBV6-1	TRBJ2-1	18	.	TRBD2	TGTGCCAGCACTGTAATCCTAGCGGGAGGGATCTCCTACAATGAGCAGTTCTTC	CASTVILAGGISYNEQFF
TRBV9	TRBJ2-7	13	many	.	TGTGCCAGCAGCGTAGAGGTTGAAGGGGAGCAGTACTTC	CASSVEVEGEQYF
TRBV20-1	TRBJ2-3	13	.	.	TGCAGTGCAAAGAGACCCAGCGCAGATACGCAGTATTTT	CSAKRPSADTQYF
TRBV9	TRBJ2-7	10	.	.	TGTGCCAGCAGCGTCACAAGGCAGTACTTC	CASSVTRQYF
TRBV11-3	TRBJ2-7	13	.	.	TGTGCCAGCAGCTTACAGGGATCCCACGAGCAGTACTTC	CASSLQGSHEQYF
TRBV3-1	TRBJ2-1	16	.	.	TGTGCCAGCAGCCTCTACGGGATTACGATTGGCAATGAGCAGTTCTTC	CASSLYGITIGNEQFF
TRBV20-1	TRBJ2-3	12	.	TRBD2	TGCAGTGCTTACTCACTAGCGGATACGCAGTATTTT	CSAYSLADTQYF
TRBV5-6	TRBJ2-7	12	few	.	TGTGCCAGCAGCTTTCGGAGGCACGAGCAGTACTTC	CASSFRRHEQYF
TRBV18	TRBJ2-7	14	.	.	TGTGCCAGCACGATCACCGACCCGAATGGAGAGCAGTACTTC	CASTITDPNGEQYF
TRBV29-1	TRBJ1-1	12	many	.	TGCAGCGTTGCGGGCCTCTACACTGAAGCTTTCTTT	CSVAGLYTEAFF
TRBV20-1	TRBJ2-3	15	.	TRBD1	TGCAGTGCTCCCGGACAGGCGTCTAGCACAGATACGCAGTATTTT	CSAPGQASSTDTQYF
TRBV5-1	TRBJ1-1	13	few	.	TGCGCCAGCAACGATGGGGACCACACTGAAGCTTTCTTT	CASNDGDHTEAFF
TRBV7-3	TRBJ2-3	15	few	TRBD1	TGTGCCAGCAGCGAGTCAGGGGGAAGCACAGATACGCAGTATTTT	CASSESGGSTDTQYF
TRBV20-1	TRBJ2-1	13	.	.	TGCAGTGCTAGAGTTGTGGGGTGGAATGAGCAGTTCTTC	CSARVVGWNEQFF
TRBV9	TRBJ1-2	15	.	.	TGTGCCAGCAGCGTGAGCGTAGTGACAGTTTATGGCTACACCTTC	CASSVSVVTVYGYTF
TRBV29-1	TRBJ2-1	13	.	TRBD2	TGCAGCGTACAGCGGGGGGGGTACAATGAGCAGTTCTTC	CSVQRGGYNEQFF